The text below deals with one TCR beta chain. This entry comes from a study of CD8+CD57+ T cells in acquired aplastic anemia. Genomic DNA acted as the template from which TCR beta VDJ combination and CDR3 sequence profiling were carried out. A single record per CDR3 protein comes from TCRdb applying MiXCR to the reads. The sample holds around 500,000 distinct CDR3 sequences, around 30% seen once. The CDR3 is 16 amino acids. Germline V gene sequence: CDR1 SGHTA, CDR2 FQGTGA. The junction had 13 bases not matched to a gene; V was cut back by 4 bases and J by 10 bases. Patients included in sequencing had previously demonstrated CD8+CD57+ cell expansion by flow cytometry.

This TCR came from a human donor with aplastic anemia. The chain joins TRBV7-3 to TRBJ2-2; the match to TRBD1 covers 9 bases. Sequencing was done on a sample of sorted CD4+, CD8+, or CD8+CD57+ T cells (not recorded which) from PBMCs. The CDR3 DNA reads as TGTGCCAGCAGCTACGCGGGACAGGGTTTTGGCGAGGAGCTGTTTTTT. This gives the protein CASSYAGQGFGEELFF.